This entry lists 18 T cell receptor beta chains sequenced from one sample in a study of CD8 T cells in Susac syndrome. When the RNA was reverse transcribed, random hexamers were used with an input of 0.5 to 1 ug. TCRdb fed the immunoSEQ multiplex PCR reads into MiXCR, producing one record per CDR3 protein. The table lists under 550,000 distinct CDR3 sequences, 75% to 90% of them singletons. Sequencing was carried out using CD8+ T cells from PBMCs. All receptors derive from a human donor with multiple sclerosis.

The rearrangement joins TRBV29-1 to TRBJ2-7; 8 bases line up with TRBD1. The CDR3 length is 15 residues. Germline V CDR1 and CDR2: SQVTM, ANQGSEA. V lost 1 base and J lost 5; bases outside the gene matches: 10. The CDR3 DNA reads as TGCAGCGTTGAAGTGTGGCACAGGGGGAGAGACGAGCAGTACTTC. Its translation is CSVEVWHRGRDEQYF.

The genes are TRBV6-5 and TRBJ1-4; 7 bases align to TRBD1. With 5 bases clipped from V and 6 bases from J, the junction kept 9 bases outside the gene matches. This CDR3 has 15 residues. Germline values: CDR1 MNHEY, CDR2 SVGAGI. CDR3 region: CASSPRDRLYEKLFF. CDR3 sequence (DNA): TGTGCCAGCAGTCCCCGGGACAGACTTTATGAAAAACTGTTTTTT.

This clonotype was recorded a few times. The chain combines TRBV6-5 with TRBJ2-7; D is uncertain. V gave up 2 bases and J gave up 4 bases, with 12 bases separating them. Germline CDR1 is MNHEY and CDR2 is SVGAGI. The CDR3 sequence is 14 residues long. The CDR3 spells CASSYGPVGYEQYF. The CDR3 DNA reads as TGTGCCAGCAGTTACGGTCCCGTGGGGTACGAGCAGTACTTC.

This rearrangement joins TRBV28 to TRBJ2-1, with a weak D call TRBD2 (6 bases). The CDR3 spans 15 residues. V lost 6 bases, J lost 8 bases, and 20 bases lay in between. Looked up from germline, CDR1 is MDHEN and CDR2 is SYDVKM. The CDR3 nucleotides read TGTGCCAGCAGAAAGGGACTCTCGGACATAGATGAGCAGTTCTTC. Translating it yields CASRKGLSDIDEQFF.

This chain uses TRBV12-3 or TRBV12-4 with TRBJ2-1; 14 nucleotides agree with TRBD2. The V gene end was trimmed by 6 bases and the J gene end by 6 bases; junction bases not matched to a gene: 13. CDR3 size: 18 residues. The CDR3 protein is CASRGGLAGDSPGNEQFF. CDR3 coding DNA: TGTGCCAGCAGGGGGGGACTAGCGGGGGACTCCCCCGGCAATGAGCAGTTCTTC.

A single count supports this clonotype. The rearrangement links TRBV20-1 to TRBJ1-1; perhaps TRBD1 as D (6 bases). The germline V gene encodes CDR1 DFQATT and CDR2 SNEGSKA (reference sequence). The CDR3 contains 13 residues. V lost 3 bases and J 7 bases, leaving 15 bases between the germline ends. CDR3 loop: CSASYGGVGEAFF. DNA of the CDR3: TGCAGTGCTAGTTACGGGGGCGTGGGTGAAGCTTTCTTT.

For the CDR3, the DNA is TGTGCCTGGAGTGCGGGGGAGGGATACGAGCAGTACTTC. It specifies CAWSAGEGYEQYF. This sequence joins TRBV30 and TRBJ2-7, with TRBD2 identical over 7 bases. Germline CDR1 is GTSNPN and CDR2 is SVGIG (reference sequence). J was trimmed by 4 bases and V by 1 base; bases with no gene match: 4. The CDR3 covers 13 residues.

The V gene is TRBV10-1, the J gene TRBJ1-1, with D perhaps TRBD1 (6 bases). The CDR3 totals 15 residues. V lost 1 base and J lost 2, with 11 bases in between. Germline V lookup: CDR1 WNHNN, CDR2 SYGVQD (reference sequence). In nucleotides, the CDR3 is TGCGCCAGCAGTGAGTTCGGGACACCCAACACTGAAGCTTTCTTT. Translating it yields CASSEFGTPNTEAFF.

The J gene is TRBJ2-5, the V gene TRBV11-2; 8 bases are shared with TRBD1. There are 18 residues in the CDR3. The germline V gene encodes CDR1 SGHAT and CDR2 FQNNGV. The V gene end was trimmed by 1 base and the J gene end by 4 bases; junction bases not matched to a gene: 14. The CDR3 sequence is CASSLADRDVAVAETQYF. In DNA, the CDR3 is TGTGCCAGCAGCTTAGCGGACAGGGATGTAGCGGTTGCAGAGACCCAGTACTTC.

The rearrangement uses TRBV9 and TRBJ1-4; 9 positions agree with TRBD1. Per germline, CDR1 SGDLS and CDR2 YYNGEE. This CDR3 has 15 residues. The ends lost 3 bases at V and 7 bases at J; junction bases unmatched: 7. This CDR3 reads CASSGLTGGGEKLFF. The CDR3 nucleotides are TGTGCCAGCAGCGGATTGACAGGGGGAGGTGAAAAACTGTTTTTT.

The CDR3: CASSVSRNTEAFF. The DNA for the CDR3 is TGTGCCAGCAGTGTGAGTCGGAACACTGAAGCTTTCTTT. V and J are TRBV6-1 and TRBJ1-1; D gene unclear. Germline-derived CDR1 and CDR2 are MNHNS and SASEGT. This CDR3 region has 13 residues. The V and J ends lost 4 bases and 1 base respectively, with 7 bases between them.

This sequence joins TRBV4-1 and TRBJ2-7; 7 bases match TRBD1. Germline V CDR1 and CDR2: MGHRA, YSYEKL. The CDR3 loop spans 17 amino acids. Unmatched junction bases numbered 9, after V lost 1 base and J lost 0 bases. This chain's CDR3 is CASSQAPGQTFSYEQYF. CDR3 nucleotide sequence: TGCGCCAGCAGCCAAGCCCCGGGACAGACCTTCTCCTACGAGCAGTACTTC.

This rearrangement joins TRBV19 to TRBJ1-1, with D unresolved. Trimming pared 2 bases from V and 1 base from J, leaving 8 bases between. This CDR3 is 14 amino acids long. The germline gives CDR1 LNHDA, CDR2 SQIVND (reference sequence). The CDR3 is CASSISDENTEAFF. The CDR3 coding sequence is TGTGCCAGTAGTATATCCGACGAGAACACTGAAGCTTTCTTT.

The chain is built from TRBV5-5 and TRBJ2-7; 11 nucleotides match TRBD2. V gave up 5 bases and J gave up 5 bases; unmatched junction bases: 9. This CDR3 is 15 amino acids long. Germline CDR1 is SGHKS and CDR2 is YYEKEE (reference sequence). The CDR3: CASRSIAGGSDEQYF. For the CDR3, the DNA is TGTGCCAGCAGATCAATAGCGGGGGGGTCTGACGAGCAGTACTTC.

The rearrangement links TRBV2 to TRBJ1-2; the D gene is possibly TRBD1 (6 bases). The CDR3 covers 14 residues. CDR1 is SNHLY and CDR2 is FYNNEI in the germline V gene. The V end was cut by 2 bases, the J end by 1 base, with 8 bases between. CDR3 DNA: TGTGCCAGCAGTGAAAGGGGGGTTAACTATGGCTACACCTTC. Amino acid sequence: CASSERGVNYGYTF. Together with reference TRBV2 and TRBJ1-2, the CDR3 gives the full variable domain: EPEVTQTPSHQVTQMGQEVILRCVPISNHLYFYWYRQILGQKVEFLVSFYNNEISEKSEIFDDQFSVERPDGSNFTLKIRSTKLEDSAMYFCASSERGVNYGYTFGSGTRLTVV.

This clonotype was recorded at least ten times. The chain links TRBV19 to TRBJ1-1; D not certain. Germline V gives CDR1 LNHDA, CDR2 SQIVND (reference sequence). V lost 9 bases to trimming and J lost 1 base, with 6 bases between them. The CDR3 runs 11 residues. The CDR3 protein is CASSENTEAFF. The CDR3 nucleotides are TGTGCCAGCAGTGAGAACACTGAAGCTTTCTTT.

This clonotype has more than one count but fewer than ten. The chain employs TRBV6-1 and TRBJ2-1; 8 nucleotides match TRBD1. In germline, CDR1 is MNHNS, CDR2 SASEGT. Trimming cost V 7 bases and J 5 bases; bases outside gene matches: 7. The CDR3 loop spans 14 amino acids. The CDR3, as DNA: TGTGCCAGCATGTCAGGGGGCATAGACAATGAGCAGTTCTTC. This encodes CASMSGGIDNEQFF.

This chain joins TRBV5-1 and TRBJ2-7, with 9 nucleotides matching TRBD1. After removal of 4 bases from V and 3 bases from J, the junction contained 8 bases not matched to a gene. From germline, CDR1 is SGHRS and CDR2 YFSETQ. The CDR3 spans 15 residues. This chain's CDR3 is CASSATPGQGYEQYF. DNA of the CDR3: TGCGCCAGCAGCGCGACCCCGGGACAGGGCTACGAGCAGTACTTC.